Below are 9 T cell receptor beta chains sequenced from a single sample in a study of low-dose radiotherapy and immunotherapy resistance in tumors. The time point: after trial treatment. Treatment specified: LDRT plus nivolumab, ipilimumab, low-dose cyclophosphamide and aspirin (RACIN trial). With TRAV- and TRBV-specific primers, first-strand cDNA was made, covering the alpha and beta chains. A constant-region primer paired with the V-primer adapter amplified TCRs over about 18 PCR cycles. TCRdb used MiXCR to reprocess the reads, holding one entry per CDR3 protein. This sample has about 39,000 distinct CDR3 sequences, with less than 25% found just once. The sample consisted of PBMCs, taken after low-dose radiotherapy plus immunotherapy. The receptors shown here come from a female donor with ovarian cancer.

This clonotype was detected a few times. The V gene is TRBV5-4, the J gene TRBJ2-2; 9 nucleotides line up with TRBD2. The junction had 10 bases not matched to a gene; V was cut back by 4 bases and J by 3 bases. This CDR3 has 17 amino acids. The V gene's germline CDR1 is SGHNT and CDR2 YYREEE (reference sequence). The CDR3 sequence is CASSPGLATMYTGELFF. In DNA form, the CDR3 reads TGTGCCAGCAGCCCTGGACTAGCGACTATGTACACCGGGGAGCTGTTTTTT.

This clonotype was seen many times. The CDR3 spells CASSLSGPSYNEQFF. CDR3 sequence (DNA): TGTGCCAGCAGCCTCAGCGGGCCGAGCTACAATGAGCAGTTCTTC. The V call is TRBV11-1, the J call TRBJ2-1, with D maybe TRBD2 (6 bases). Germline V lookup: CDR1 SGHAT, CDR2 FQDESV (reference sequence). This CDR3 has 15 amino acids. The ends were cut back, 5 bases at V and 3 bases at J, with 14 bases in the middle.

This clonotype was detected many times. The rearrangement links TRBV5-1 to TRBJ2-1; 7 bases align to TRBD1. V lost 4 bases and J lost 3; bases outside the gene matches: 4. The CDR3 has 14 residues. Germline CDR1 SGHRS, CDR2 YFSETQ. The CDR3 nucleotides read TGCGCCAGCAGCCGAGCAGGGGGCTACAATGAGCAGTTCTTC. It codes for CASSRAGGYNEQFF.

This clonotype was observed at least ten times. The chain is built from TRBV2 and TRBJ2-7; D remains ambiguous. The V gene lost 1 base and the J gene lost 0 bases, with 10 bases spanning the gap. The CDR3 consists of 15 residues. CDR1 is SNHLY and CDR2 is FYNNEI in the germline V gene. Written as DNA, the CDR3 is TGTGCCAGCAGTGAAGGGCCAGTAAGCTCCTACGAGCAGTACTTC. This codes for CASSEGPVSSYEQYF.

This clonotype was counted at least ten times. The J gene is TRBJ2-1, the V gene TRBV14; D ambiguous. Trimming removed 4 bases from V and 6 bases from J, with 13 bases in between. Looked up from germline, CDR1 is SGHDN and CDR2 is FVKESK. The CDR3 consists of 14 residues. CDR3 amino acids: CASSLPRRTNEQFF. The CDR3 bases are TGTGCCAGCAGCCTCCCTCGGCGGACCAATGAGCAGTTCTTC.

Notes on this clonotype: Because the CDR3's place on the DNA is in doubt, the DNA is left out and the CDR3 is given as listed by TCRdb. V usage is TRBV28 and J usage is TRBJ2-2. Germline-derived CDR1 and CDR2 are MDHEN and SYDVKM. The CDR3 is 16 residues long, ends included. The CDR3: CASSRSGTNTGELFFF.

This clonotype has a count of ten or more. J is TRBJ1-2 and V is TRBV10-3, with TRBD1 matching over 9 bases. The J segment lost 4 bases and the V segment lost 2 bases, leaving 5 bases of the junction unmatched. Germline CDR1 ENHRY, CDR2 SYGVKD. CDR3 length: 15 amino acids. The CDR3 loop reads CAISEPGQGIYGYTF. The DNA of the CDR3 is TGTGCCATCAGTGAGCCGGGACAGGGTATCTATGGCTACACCTTC.

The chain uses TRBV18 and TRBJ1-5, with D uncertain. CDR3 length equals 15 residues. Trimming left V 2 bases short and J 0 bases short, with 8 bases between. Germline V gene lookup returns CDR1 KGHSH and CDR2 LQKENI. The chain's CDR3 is CASSPASDSNQPQHF. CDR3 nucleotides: TGTGCCAGCTCACCAGCATCCGATAGCAATCAGCCCCAGCATTTT.

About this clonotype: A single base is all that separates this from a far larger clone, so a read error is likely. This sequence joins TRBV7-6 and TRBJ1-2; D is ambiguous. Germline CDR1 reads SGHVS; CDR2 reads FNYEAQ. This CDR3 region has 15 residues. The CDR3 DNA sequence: TGTACCAGCAGTTTCATTTCCCAGCCCCTCTATGGCTACACCTTC. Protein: CTSSFISQPLYGYTF. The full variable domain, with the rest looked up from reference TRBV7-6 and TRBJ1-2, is GAGVSQSPRYKVTKRGQDVALRCDPISGHVSLYWYRQALGQGPEFLTYFNYEAQQDKSGLPNDRFSAERPEGSISTLTIQRTEQRDSAMYRCTSSFISQPLYGYTFGSGTRLTVV.